This TCR beta chain was documented in a study of shared clonotypes between healthy human individuals. The protocol was immunoSEQ multiplex PCR, while the TCRdb copy is restricted to in-frame clones and leaves out a portion. The table records 950,000 to 1,100,000 clones, around 78% of them present only once. Broader study findings: Since donors were few, the genetic and exposure-history diversity represented was limited.

The donor cohort consisted entirely of Caucasian adults residing in Nashville, Tennessee. After removal of 5 bases from V and 8 bases from J, the junction contained 11 bases not matched to a gene. The CDR3 covers 15 residues. Germline V gene sequence: CDR1 SGHTA, CDR2 FQGTGA. Comments on this clone: Its target is unknown.

This clonotype was obtained from a man aged 18-30 years in good health. Some clones in this sample may be carry-over from other donors' samples. The rearrangement joins TRBV7-3 to TRBJ1-3; 8 bases agree with TRBD1. Sequenced sample: memory CD4+ T cells from PBMCs. Subset reported: CD45RA-negative fraction. The CDR3 sequence: CASSLTPDREHTIYF. In DNA form, the CDR3 reads TGTGCCAGCAGCCTCACCCCGGACAGGGAACACACCATATATTTT. Based on the CDR3 plus reference TRBV7-3 and TRBJ1-3, the full variable domain is GAGVSQTPSNKVTEKGKYVELRCDPISGHTALYWYRQSLGQGPEFLIYFQGTGAADDSGLPNDRFFAVRPEGSVSTLKIQRTERGDSAVYLCASSLTPDREHTIYFGEGSWLTVV.